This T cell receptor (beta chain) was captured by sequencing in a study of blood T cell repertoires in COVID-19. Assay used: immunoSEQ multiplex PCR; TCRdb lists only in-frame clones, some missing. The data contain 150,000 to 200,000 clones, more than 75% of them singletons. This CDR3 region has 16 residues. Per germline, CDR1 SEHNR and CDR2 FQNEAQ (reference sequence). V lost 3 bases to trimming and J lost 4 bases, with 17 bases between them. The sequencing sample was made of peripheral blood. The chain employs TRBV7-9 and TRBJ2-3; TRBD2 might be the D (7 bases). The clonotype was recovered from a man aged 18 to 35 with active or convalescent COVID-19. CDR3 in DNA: TGTGCCAGCAGCTTTCAAGCGGGGAGGGGGTCAGATACGCAGTATTTT. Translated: CASSFQAGRGSDTQYF.